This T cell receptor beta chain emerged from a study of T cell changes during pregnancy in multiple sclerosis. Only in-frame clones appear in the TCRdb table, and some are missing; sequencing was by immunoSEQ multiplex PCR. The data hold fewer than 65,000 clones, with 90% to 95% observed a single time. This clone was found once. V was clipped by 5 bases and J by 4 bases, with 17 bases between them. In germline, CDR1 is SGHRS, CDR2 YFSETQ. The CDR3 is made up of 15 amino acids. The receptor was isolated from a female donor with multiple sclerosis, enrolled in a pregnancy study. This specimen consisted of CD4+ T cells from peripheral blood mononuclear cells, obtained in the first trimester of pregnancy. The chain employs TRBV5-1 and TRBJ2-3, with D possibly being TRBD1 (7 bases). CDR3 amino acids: CASSRNTGDSDTQYF. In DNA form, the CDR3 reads TGCGCCAGCAGTCGGAATACAGGGGACTCAGATACGCAGTATTTT.